The 25 T cell receptor beta chains given below trace back to one sample, sequenced in a study of T cell repertoires in cytomegalovirus infection. A single record per CDR3 protein comes from TCRdb applying MiXCR to the reads. Here the sample spans about 360,000 distinct CDR3 sequences, about 32% being singletons. Antigens for these TCRs are unknown. The source material was cultured PBMCs, sampled from culture after CMV antigen stimulation. The receptors stem from a human donor in good health (CMV status not recorded). Some clones in this sample may be carry-over from other donors' samples.

This clonotype was found a few times. The chain combines TRBV5-6 with TRBJ1-1, with TRBD1 matching 9 bases. V lost 4 bases and J lost 3; bases outside the gene matches: 10. Per the germline V gene, CDR1 is SGHDT and CDR2 is YYEEEE. The CDR3 contains 16 residues. CDR3 nucleotides: TGTGCCAGCAGCACCGGGACAGGGAAGGGAGACACTGAAGCTTTCTTT. Its translation: CASSTGTGKGDTEAFF.

This clonotype has a handful of counts. The chain combines TRBV7-2 with TRBJ2-2; no clear D gene. Trimming stripped 5 bases from V and 7 bases from J, with 8 bases between. Germline V gene sequence: CDR1 SGHTA, CDR2 FQGNSA. The CDR3 has 12 amino acids. CDR3 amino acids: CASSQLGGELFF. For the CDR3, the DNA is TGTGCCAGCAGCCAGCTAGGCGGGGAGCTGTTTTTT. Filled out from reference TRBV7-2 and TRBJ2-2, the complete variable domain reads GAGVSQSPSNKVTEKGKDVELRCDPISGHTALYWYRQSLGQGLEFLIYFQGNSAPDKSGLPSDRFSAERTGGSVSTLTIQRTQQEDSAVYLCASSQLGGELFFGEGSRLTVL.

V is TRBV7-2 and J is TRBJ1-1; D uncertain. V gave up 5 bases and J gave up 11 bases, with 18 bases separating them. The CDR3 is 13 amino acids. The germline V gene has CDR1 SGHTA and CDR2 FQGNSA. The CDR3 DNA is TGTGCCAGCAGCCCATCGGGTGGGGATTCTGCTTTCTTT. Translating it yields CASSPSGGDSAFF. Filled out from reference TRBV7-2 and TRBJ1-1, the complete variable domain reads GAGVSQSPSNKVTEKGKDVELRCDPISGHTALYWYRQSLGQGLEFLIYFQGNSAPDKSGLPSDRFSAERTGGSVSTLTIQRTQQEDSAVYLCASSPSGGDSAFFGQGTRLTVV.

The gene calls are TRBV6-2 or TRBV6-3 and TRBJ2-1; D gene uncertain. V lost 2 bases and J 6 bases, leaving 2 bases between the germline ends. Germline V gene lookup returns CDR1 MNHEY and CDR2 SVGEGT. The CDR3 has 11 amino acids. Here the CDR3 reads CASSYPNEQFF. In DNA, the CDR3 is TGTGCCAGCAGTTACCCCAATGAGCAGTTCTTC.

This clonotype was seen a few times. The rearrangement links TRBV19 to TRBJ2-3; 9 bases agree with TRBD2. The germline V gene has CDR1 LNHDA and CDR2 SQIVND (reference sequence). The CDR3 is 15 residues long. The junction had 6 bases not matched to a gene; V was cut back by 7 bases and J by 1 base. The CDR3: CASTPSGMGTDTQYF. CDR3 DNA: TGTGCCAGTACTCCTAGCGGGATGGGCACAGATACGCAGTATTTT.

The chain joins TRBV3-1 to TRBJ2-1; 10 bases align to TRBD2. Germline values: CDR1 LGHDT, CDR2 YNNKEL (reference sequence). This CDR3 comprises 16 residues. V gave up 4 bases and J gave up 3 bases; unmatched junction bases: 6. The CDR3 coding sequence is TGTGCCAGCAGCCCCTCACTAGCGGGGATCTACAATGAGCAGTTCTTC. Translation gives CASSPSLAGIYNEQFF.

This clonotype has a count of ten or more. CDR3 in amino acids: CASSPRQDSSYEQYF. The CDR3, as DNA: TGTGCCAGCAGCCCCCGACAGGACAGCTCCTACGAGCAGTACTTC. This chain connects TRBV7-2 to TRBJ2-7, with a possible D match to TRBD1 (6 bases). Germline V gene lookup returns CDR1 SGHTA and CDR2 FQGNSA. Trimming removed 5 bases from V and 0 bases from J, with 14 bases in between. The CDR3 extends over 15 amino acids.

This clonotype was detected only a few times. V usage is TRBV27 and J usage is TRBJ1-2; D unresolved. V shed 2 bases and J shed 5 bases, with 9 bases lying between them. Germline CDR1 and CDR2: MNHEY and SMNVEV (reference sequence). CDR3 length: 13 amino acids. CDR3 bases: TGTGCCAGCAGTTTAGCGGCTTCTTATGGCTACACCTTC. Amino acids: CASSLAASYGYTF.

The chain carries TRBV29-1 and TRBJ1-3, with D maybe TRBD1 (5 bases). This CDR3 contains 12 residues. CDR1 and CDR2 from the germline V gene are SQVTM and ANQGSEA. The V end was cut by 6 bases, the J end by 6 bases, with 12 bases between. CDR3 protein: CSVEGLENTIYF. The CDR3 region has the DNA TGCAGCGTCGAGGGGCTTGAAAACACCATATATTTT.

A few counts support this clonotype. The J gene is TRBJ2-6, the V gene TRBV12-5; no clear D gene. This CDR3 is built from 15 residues. V was cut by 1 base and J by 4 bases, with 8 bases left in between. Germline CDR1 reads LGHNT; CDR2 reads FRNRAP. In DNA form, the CDR3 reads TGTGCTAGTGGTTTGGACTCCCCCGGGGCCAACGTCCTGACTTTC. It translates to CASGLDSPGANVLTF.

This chain connects TRBV6-2 or TRBV6-3 to TRBJ2-2, with D unclear. Germline V gene lookup returns CDR1 MNHEY and CDR2 SVGEGT. The germline V and J ends were trimmed by 5 bases and 3 bases, with 10 bases remaining between them. This CDR3 contains 14 residues. In DNA form, the CDR3 reads TGTGCCAGCAGTCGGCGACCAGACACCGGGGAGCTGTTTTTT. Its protein is CASSRRPDTGELFF.

The chain is built from TRBV7-8 and TRBJ2-1; TRBD1 aligns across 10 bases. Germline assignment: CDR1 SGHVS and CDR2 FQNEAQ. V was pared by 5 bases and J by 9 bases, with 4 bases of the junction left unmatched. The CDR3 extends over 13 amino acids. The CDR3 here is CASSTRDRGEQFF. CDR3 DNA: TGTGCCAGCAGCACCCGGGACAGGGGTGAGCAGTTCTTC.

V usage is TRBV6-5 and J usage is TRBJ1-4; a possible D gene is TRBD1 (5 bases). CDR3 length: 16 residues. Trimming removed 4 bases from V and 5 bases from J, with 17 bases in between. Per the germline V gene, CDR1 is MNHEY and CDR2 is SVGAGI. The CDR3, as DNA: TGTGCCAGCAGTTCCCAGGGACGCCGACTCAATGAAAAACTGTTTTTT. The encoded protein is CASSSQGRRLNEKLFF.

This clonotype was detected many times. The chain combines TRBV7-9 with TRBJ2-2; D unclear. V lost 2 bases and J lost 4, with 14 bases in between. The CDR3 covers 16 residues. The germline V gene has CDR1 SEHNR and CDR2 FQNEAQ (reference sequence). CDR3 in DNA: TGTGCCAGCAGCTTAAGTTCGGGTTCGGTCACCGGGGAGCTGTTTTTT. It yields the protein CASSLSSGSVTGELFF.

This chain links TRBV29-1 with TRBJ2-3, with 9 bases that match TRBD2. With 6 bases clipped from V and 6 bases from J, the junction kept 7 bases outside the gene matches. The CDR3 is made up of 13 amino acids. Germline V gene sequence: CDR1 SQVTM, CDR2 ANQGSEA. Here the CDR3 DNA reads TGCAGCGTCAAAGGGACTAGCATGGATACGCAGTATTTT. This encodes CSVKGTSMDTQYF.

This chain uses TRBV6-6 with TRBJ1-6, with TRBD1 as a possible D gene (5 bases). Deletions cut 5 bases from V and 0 bases from J, with 14 bases between. Germline V gene lookup returns CDR1 MNHNY and CDR2 SVGAGI (reference sequence). The CDR3 is 17 amino acids. The CDR3 loop is CASSQTGPSSYNSPLHF. DNA for the CDR3: TGTGCCAGCAGTCAAACGGGGCCGAGCTCCTATAATTCACCCCTCCACTTT.

The J gene is TRBJ1-2, the V gene TRBV12-3 or TRBV12-4; D is perhaps TRBD1 (5 bases). The CDR3 runs 12 residues. V gave up 2 bases and J gave up 5 bases, with 6 bases separating them. CDR3 coding DNA: TGTGCCAGCAGTTTACGGGGGTATGGCTACACCTTC. Amino acids: CASSLRGYGYTF.

The chain combines TRBV19 with TRBJ2-2, with TRBD1 matching 7 bases. V gave up 6 bases and J gave up 6 bases; unmatched junction bases: 4. There are 13 residues in the CDR3. The germline V gene encodes CDR1 LNHDA and CDR2 SQIVND (reference sequence). DNA of the CDR3: TGTGCCAGTAGCCACAGGGGACCCGGGGAGCTGTTTTTT. Its translation: CASSHRGPGELFF.

J is TRBJ1-4 and V is TRBV6-8; maybe TRBD1 (6 bases). Germline V gives CDR1 MNHGY, CDR2 SAAAGT. Trimming removed 5 bases at V and 6 bases at J, with 16 bases between. CDR3 length: 15 residues. The CDR3 region has the DNA TGTGCCAGCAGTCACCCAGGGGCTCCTCATGAAAAACTGTTTTTT. This sequence encodes CASSHPGAPHEKLFF.

V and J are TRBV19 and TRBJ2-5; 11 bases align to TRBD2. This CDR3 contains 15 residues. Unmatched junction bases numbered 8, after V lost 9 bases and J lost 2 bases. Germline CDR1 is LNHDA and CDR2 is SQIVND (reference sequence). The CDR3 spells CASSTSGRLQETQYF. In DNA form, the CDR3 reads TGTGCCAGCAGCACTAGCGGGAGACTTCAAGAGACCCAGTACTTC.

In its sample, this clonotype was seen a few times. The chain uses TRBV7-6 and TRBJ2-5; the match to TRBD2 covers 7 bases. Looked up from germline, CDR1 is SGHVS and CDR2 is FNYEAQ. The CDR3 spans 17 residues. V gave up 1 base and J gave up 2 bases; unmatched junction bases: 10. This CDR3 is CASSLGRDYPTQETQYF. For the CDR3, the DNA is TGTGCCAGCAGCTTAGGCCGGGACTACCCAACTCAAGAGACCCAGTACTTC.

This clonotype was counted many times. This chain connects TRBV7-2 to TRBJ1-3; D call uncertain. Looked up from germline, CDR1 is SGHTA and CDR2 is FQGNSA. The CDR3 loop spans 18 amino acids. The V end lost 2 bases, the J end lost 0 bases, and 17 bases lay between the germline ends. CDR3 loop: CASSLSGGNRVSGNTIYF. For the CDR3, the DNA is TGTGCCAGCAGCTTATCCGGAGGGAACAGAGTCTCTGGAAACACCATATATTTT.

The chain is built from TRBV29-1 and TRBJ2-1; 16 bases fit TRBD2. Looked up from germline, CDR1 is SQVTM and CDR2 is ANQGSEA. The CDR3 sequence is 15 residues long. The ends lost 6 bases at V and 8 bases at J; junction bases unmatched: 7. This CDR3 reads CSVVGTSGRAYEQFF. DNA of the CDR3: TGCAGCGTCGTCGGGACTAGCGGGAGGGCGTATGAGCAGTTCTTC.

This chain connects TRBV28 to TRBJ2-1; 10 bases agree with TRBD1. The length of the CDR3 is 19 residues. V shed 2 bases and J 6 bases; nucleotides not matched to a gene: 16. In germline, CDR1 is MDHEN, CDR2 SYDVKM. CDR3 amino acids: CASSLGGGTGDESSNEQFF. For the CDR3, the DNA is TGTGCCAGCAGTTTAGGTGGGGGGACAGGGGACGAATCGAGCAATGAGCAGTTCTTC.

This clonotype was observed once. V is TRBV24-1 and J is TRBJ2-2; 8 bases match TRBD2. The CDR3 is 16 residues long. Germline values: CDR1 KGHDR, CDR2 SFDVKD. V lost 4 bases to trimming and J lost 7 bases; unmatched junction nucleotides: 10. CDR3 coding DNA: TGTGCCACCAGTGACCCCGGGACTAGGAGGAGCGGGGAGCTGTTTTTT. It translates to CATSDPGTRRSGELFF.